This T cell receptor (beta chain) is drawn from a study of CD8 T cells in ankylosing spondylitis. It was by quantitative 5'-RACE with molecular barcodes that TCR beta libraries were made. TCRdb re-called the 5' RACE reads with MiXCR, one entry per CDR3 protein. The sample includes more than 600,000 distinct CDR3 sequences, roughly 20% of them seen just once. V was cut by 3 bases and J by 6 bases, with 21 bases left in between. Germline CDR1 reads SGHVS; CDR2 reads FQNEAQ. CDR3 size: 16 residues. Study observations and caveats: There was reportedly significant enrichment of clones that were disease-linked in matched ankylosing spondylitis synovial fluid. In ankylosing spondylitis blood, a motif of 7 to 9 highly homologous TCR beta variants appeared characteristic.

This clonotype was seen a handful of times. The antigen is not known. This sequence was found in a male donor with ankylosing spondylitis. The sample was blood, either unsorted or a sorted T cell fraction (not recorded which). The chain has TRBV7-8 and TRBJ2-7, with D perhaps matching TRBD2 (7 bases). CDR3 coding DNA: TGTGCCAGCAGCTTGGAACGGTATCGGAGGGGGGGCGAGCAGTACTTC. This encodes CASSLERYRRGGEQYF.